This T cell receptor (beta chain) derives from a study of cytomegalovirus exposure and HLA in healthy donors. The PCR employed 60 Vbeta primers together with 13 Jbeta primers. Measured with immunoSEQ multiplex PCR; TCRdb has only the in-frame clones, and not every one. Of over 150,000 clones in the sample, about 80% were seen once. Germline V gene lookup returns CDR1 KGHSH and CDR2 LQKENI. The CDR3 sequence is 16 residues long. V lost 4 bases to trimming and J lost 0 bases; unmatched junction nucleotides: 3. Material: PBMCs. The rearrangement links TRBV18 to TRBJ1-3; 10 bases line up with TRBD1. The source is a woman aged 25 to 39 in good health and CMV-seronegative. The CDR3 DNA reads as TGTGCCAGCTCACAGGGACAGGGGACCTCTGGAAACACCATATATTTT. It specifies CASSQGQGTSGNTIYF.